This T cell receptor (beta chain) was identified during a study of graft-versus-host responses after intestinal transplantation. Generated by immunoSEQ multiplex PCR, the TCRdb table keeps only in-frame clones and is missing some. The table includes just under 65,000 clones, 75% to 90% detected once. V was pared by 6 bases and J by 3 bases, with 10 bases of the junction left unmatched. CDR3 length: 16 residues. In germline, CDR1 is SNHLY, CDR2 FYNNEI. The authors processed graft tissue to release intraepithelial and lamina propria lymphocytes. The specimen comprised ileum tissue, sampled 350 to 400 days after transplant. The V call is TRBV2, the J call TRBJ2-7; 11 nucleotides match TRBD1. This receptor was obtained from a human patient who received an intestinal transplant, so some T cells may come from the graft donor. The DNA for the CDR3 is TGTGCCAGCAGGACTACGGGACAGGGGGTTATCTACGAGCAGTACTTC. This gives the protein CASRTTGQGVIYEQYF.